The 23 T cell receptor beta chains in this list originate from one sample, sequenced in a study of T cell responses to AZD1222 COVID-19 vaccine. The method was immunoSEQ multiplex PCR; TCRdb's version includes in-frame clones alone and lacks a portion of them. The sample carries roughly 140,000 clones, around 88% recorded once. Sequencing used peripheral blood, obtained on day 0 of AZD1222 vaccination. These receptors were obtained from an adult in good health.

This clone turned up a few times. The DNA for the CDR3 is TGTGCCAGCAGTTATGGCAATCAGCCCCAGCATTTT. Its translation: CASSYGNQPQHF. The rearrangement uses TRBV28 and TRBJ1-5; D remains unclear. Trimming pared 4 bases from V and 2 bases from J, leaving 3 bases between. Per germline, CDR1 MDHEN and CDR2 SYDVKM. The CDR3 covers 12 residues.

This rearrangement joins TRBV29-1 to TRBJ1-2; D is possibly TRBD1 (6 bases). V lost 4 bases, J lost 5 bases, and 14 bases lay in between. The CDR3 is 13 residues long. The germline V gene encodes CDR1 SQVTM and CDR2 ANQGSEA. CDR3 coding DNA: TGCAGCGTTGGCGGGGCAGGGGAATATGGCTACACCTTC. Protein: CSVGGAGEYGYTF.

The chain uses TRBV7-2 and TRBJ1-5, with D tentatively TRBD1 (5 bases). The germline gives CDR1 SGHTA, CDR2 FQGNSA. Trimming took 2 bases from V and 2 from J, leaving 13 bases between them. This CDR3 is built from 16 residues. CDR3: CASSLLRGFGNQPQHF. CDR3 nucleotide sequence: TGTGCCAGCAGCTTACTAAGGGGATTCGGCAATCAGCCCCAGCATTTT.

The chain recombines TRBV9 with TRBJ1-2; TRBD1 is a possible D gene (5 bases). Trimming shortened V by 3 bases and J by 2 bases, and 14 bases separated the two germline ends. This CDR3 is 15 amino acids long. Germline lookup yields CDR1 SGDLS and CDR2 YYNGEE. CDR3 coding DNA: TGTGCCAGCAGCGAGCGAGGGACGGGCAACTATGGCTACACCTTC. Its translation is CASSERGTGNYGYTF.

This clone was detected only once. The CDR3 DNA follows: TGTGCCAGCAGTTTAATACAGGGGGCCTCTGAAGCTTTCTTT. Its translation: CASSLIQGASEAFF. The chain links TRBV28 to TRBJ1-1; TRBD1 agrees at 9 bases. The CDR3 runs to 14 residues. The junction had 4 bases not matched to a gene; V was cut back by 2 bases and J by 6 bases. The germline CDR1 and CDR2 sequences are MDHEN and SYDVKM.

The J gene is TRBJ1-3, the V gene TRBV30; D remains unclear. With 1 base removed from V and 4 bases from J, the gap between germline ends came to 5 bases. The CDR3 contains 12 residues. Germline CDR1 is GTSNPN and CDR2 is SVGIG (reference sequence). CDR3 nucleotide sequence: TGTGCCTGGAGTGAGGGAGGAAACACCATATATTTT. It encodes CAWSEGGNTIYF.

V usage is TRBV5-4 and J usage is TRBJ1-2; D is unresolved. V lost 0 bases and J lost 1, with 4 bases in between. Germline V CDR1 and CDR2: SGHNT, YYREEE (reference sequence). The CDR3 runs 13 residues. The CDR3 region is CASSLDFNYGYTF. Here the CDR3 DNA reads TGTGCCAGCAGCTTGGACTTTAACTATGGCTACACCTTC.

The gene calls are TRBV11-1 and TRBJ2-7; 13 positions match TRBD2. V lost 6 bases and J lost 4; bases outside the gene matches: 6. CDR3 length equals 15 residues. The germline V gene encodes CDR1 SGHAT and CDR2 FQDESV (reference sequence). This CDR3 reads CASSWTSGSRYEQYF. DNA of the CDR3: TGTGCCAGCAGTTGGACTAGCGGGAGTCGGTACGAGCAGTACTTC.

This sequence joins TRBV27 and TRBJ2-7, with 10 bases matching TRBD1. V shed 6 bases and J 4 bases; nucleotides not matched to a gene: 9. The CDR3 contains 15 residues. The V gene's germline CDR1 is MNHEY and CDR2 SMNVEV (reference sequence). The CDR3 DNA sequence: TGTGCCAGCAGACCGGACAGGGGGTTTTTGTACGAGCAGTACTTC. It is translated as CASRPDRGFLYEQYF.

The chain links TRBV9 to TRBJ2-3, with 8 bases identical to TRBD1. Germline V gene lookup returns CDR1 SGDLS and CDR2 YYNGEE. Unmatched junction bases numbered 7, after V lost 2 bases and J lost 2 bases. The CDR3 covers 16 residues. CDR3 bases: TGTGCCAGCAGCGTTCGACAGGGGCAATCCACAGATACGCAGTATTTT. Its translation is CASSVRQGQSTDTQYF.

This chain links TRBV6-2 or TRBV6-3 with TRBJ1-5, with unresolved D. CDR1 and CDR2 (germline): MNHEY, SVGEGT. This CDR3 is built from 15 residues. Trimming cost V 0 bases and J 5 bases, with 11 bases left between them. The CDR3 DNA reads as TGTGCCAGCAGTTACTCGGGTCTCAAACATCAGCCCCAGCATTTT. Residues: CASSYSGLKHQPQHF.

V usage is TRBV5-6 and J usage is TRBJ2-2; D is unclear. This CDR3 contains 16 residues. CDR1 is SGHDT, CDR2 YYEEEE, per germline. The germline V and J ends were trimmed by 4 bases and 0 bases, with 13 bases remaining between them. CDR3 nucleotide sequence: TGTGCCAGCAGCCCGGAAAGGATTTCGAACACCGGGGAGCTGTTTTTT. Encoded protein: CASSPERISNTGELFF. The variable domain in full, completed from reference TRBV5-6 and TRBJ2-2, reads DAGVTQSPTHLIKTRGQQVTLRCSPKSGHDTVSWYQQALGQGPQFIFQYYEEEERQRGNFPDRFSGHQFPNYSSELNVNALLLGDSALYLCASSPERISNTGELFFGEGSRLTVL.

The chain recombines TRBV12-3 or TRBV12-4 with TRBJ2-5; 7 bases align to TRBD2. Trimming cost V 6 bases and J 4 bases; bases outside gene matches: 5. The length of the CDR3 is 13 residues. CDR3 DNA: TGTGCCAGCAGACCTGGGAGGGGAGAGACCCAGTACTTC. It yields the protein CASRPGRGETQYF.

The chain uses TRBV5-6 and TRBJ1-2; the D is unclear. Trimming took 1 base from V and 7 from J, leaving 11 bases between them. This CDR3 is 13 amino acids long. Germline CDR1 reads SGHDT; CDR2 reads YYEEEE. DNA of the CDR3: TGTGCCAGCAGCTTGCAAGCGTTTCTTGGCTACACCTTC. Translating it yields CASSLQAFLGYTF.

The chain carries TRBV5-1 and TRBJ1-6, with TRBD1 identical over 9 bases. The J segment lost 7 bases and the V segment lost 4 bases, leaving 9 bases of the junction unmatched. The CDR3 has 16 amino acids. Germline V gene lookup returns CDR1 SGHRS and CDR2 YFSETQ. In nucleotides, the CDR3 is TGCGCCAGCAGCAAGTTGACCGGGACAGGGAATTCACCCCTCCACTTT. Translating it yields CASSKLTGTGNSPLHF. The full variable domain, its missing parts supplied by reference TRBV5-1 and TRBJ1-6, is KAGVTQTPRYLIKTRGQQVTLSCSPISGHRSVSWYQQTPGQGLQFLFEYFSETQRNKGNFPGRFSGRQFSNSRSEMNVSTLELGDSALYLCASSKLTGTGNSPLHFGNGTRLTVT.

The chain carries TRBV12-3 or TRBV12-4 and TRBJ1-4, with a possible D match to TRBD1 (5 bases). This CDR3 has 13 residues. V dropped 6 bases and J dropped 6 bases, with 11 bases sitting between them. The CDR3 loop is CASRKRGDEKLFF. The CDR3 DNA follows: TGTGCCAGCAGGAAACGGGGGGATGAAAAACTGTTTTTT.

The genes are TRBV11-1 and TRBJ2-3, with unresolved D. Germline assignment: CDR1 SGHAT and CDR2 FQDESV (reference sequence). This CDR3 has 13 amino acids. Trimming removed 5 bases from V and 6 bases from J, with 12 bases in between. The CDR3 sequence: CASSKDQADTQYF. The DNA for the CDR3 is TGTGCCAGCAGCAAAGACCAGGCGGATACGCAGTATTTT.

The chain links TRBV28 to TRBJ1-1; D remains unclear. The CDR3 extends over 14 amino acids. V dropped 2 bases and J dropped 8 bases, with 15 bases sitting between them. CDR1 MDHEN and CDR2 SYDVKM come from the germline V gene. The CDR3 loop is CASSLGVSTAEAFF. CDR3 DNA sequence: TGTGCCAGCAGTTTAGGGGTCAGCACGGCGGAAGCTTTCTTT.

The V and J genes are TRBV6-5 and TRBJ2-7; 8 bases fit TRBD2. The CDR3 runs 14 residues. Germline trimming cut 6 bases from V and 1 base from J; bases unmatched to any gene: 5. Germline values: CDR1 MNHEY, CDR2 SVGAGI. CDR3 coding DNA: TGTGCCAGCAGGGGACTAGTGGGGTCCTACGAGCAGTACTTC. Translated, it gives CASRGLVGSYEQYF.

The chain uses TRBV7-2 and TRBJ2-2, with TRBD1 as a possible D gene (6 bases). CDR1 and CDR2 from the germline V gene are SGHTA and FQGNSA. V was shortened by 5 bases and J by 9 bases, with 10 bases between the two germline ends. This CDR3 has 12 amino acids. The CDR3 spells CASSPDSRELFF. The CDR3 DNA sequence: TGTGCCAGCAGCCCGGACAGCCGGGAGCTGTTTTTT.

The rearrangement joins TRBV14 to TRBJ2-1; D might be TRBD1 (8 bases). The CDR3 has 16 residues. The V end lost 5 bases, the J end lost 7 bases, and 21 bases lay between the germline ends. Germline V gene data show CDR1 as SGHDN and CDR2 as FVKESK. The CDR3 sequence: CASSSGGLAVGNEQFF. Here the CDR3 DNA reads TGTGCCAGCAGCTCAGGGGGCCTAGCGGTAGGGAATGAGCAGTTCTTC.

The rearrangement joins TRBV7-2 to TRBJ1-2; 7 nucleotides agree with TRBD1. Germline CDR1 is SGHTA and CDR2 is FQGNSA. This CDR3 region has 14 residues. The ends lost 7 bases at V and 3 bases at J; junction bases unmatched: 8. The CDR3, as DNA: TGTGCCAGCACAATGGACAGGAGCCACTATGGCTACACCTTC. Its translation is CASTMDRSHYGYTF.

The rearrangement joins TRBV10-3 to TRBJ1-4, with no clear D. The CDR3 is 13 residues long. Trimming took 4 bases from V and 6 from J, leaving 9 bases between them. Per germline, CDR1 ENHRY and CDR2 SYGVKD. This CDR3 reads CAISVGKDEKLFF. The CDR3 coding sequence is TGTGCCATCAGTGTTGGGAAGGATGAAAAACTGTTTTTT.